What follows is one T cell receptor beta chain and its context. Antigen specificity is unknown. The germline V gene has CDR1 MNHEY and CDR2 SMNVEV (reference sequence). The CDR3 length is 15 residues. Losses at the gene ends were 5 bases for V and 0 bases for J; bases not matched to a gene: 5. This record belongs to a study of radiotherapy plus CTLA-4 blockade in lung cancer. Study results and limitations: The authors reported that early blood T cell clone dynamics, with interferon-beta, best predicted response.

TCRdb keeps only in-frame clones here, not all; method: immunoSEQ multiplex PCR. The table has about 98,000 clones, around 86% seen once; the top ten hold roughly 3.5%. This receptor was taken from a human donor with non-small cell lung cancer who had a partial response to radiotherapy plus ipilimumab. The material was peripheral blood, obtained from a patient treated with radiotherapy plus ipilimumab. The V gene is TRBV27, the J gene TRBJ1-1; 8 bases align to TRBD1. The CDR3 region has the DNA TGTGCCAGCAGTCCCCGGGACAGGTTGAACACTGAAGCTTTCTTT. Residues: CASSPRDRLNTEAFF.